Each of the 5 T cell receptor beta chains below was sequenced from the same sample in a study of T-cell memory formation after mild COVID-19. TCRdb reprocessed the 5' RACE reads via MiXCR and lists one record per CDR3 protein. This repertoire shows fewer than 250,000 distinct CDR3 sequences, roughly a tenth found once; its top ten account for approximately 3%. The source material was PBMCs or a T cell subset sorted from them (not recorded which). The receptor set was obtained from a man in his late teens or twenties who had mild COVID-19 (a few samples of this study predate the infection). Cell type and time point are not known.

This clonotype turned up a few times. The chain has TRBV28 and TRBJ2-3, with TRBD1 matching over 9 bases. Germline-derived CDR1 and CDR2 are MDHEN and SYDVKM. CDR3 length: 15 residues. After removal of 5 bases from V and 4 bases from J, the junction contained 7 bases not matched to a gene. The CDR3 protein is CASSRGTGHADTQYF. CDR3 DNA: TGTGCCAGCAGTAGGGGGACAGGGCACGCAGATACGCAGTATTTT. Combining the CDR3 with reference TRBV28 and TRBJ2-3 gives the whole variable domain DVKVTQSSRYLVKRTGEKVFLECVQDMDHENMFWYRQDPGLGLRLIYFSYDVKMKEKGDIPEGYSVSREKKERFSLILESASTNQTSMYLCASSRGTGHADTQYFGPGTRLTVL.

This clonotype was observed a handful of times. The chain recombines TRBV6-5 with TRBJ2-3, with D hard to call. Germline CDR1 reads MNHEY; CDR2 reads SVGAGI. V was clipped by 6 bases and J by 5 bases, with 12 bases between them. The CDR3 runs to 13 residues. The CDR3 spells CASSTHYIDTQYF. As DNA, the CDR3 is TGTGCCAGCAGCACCCATTACATAGATACGCAGTATTTT.

This clonotype was detected once. The chain uses TRBV20-1 and TRBJ2-7; 7 bases map to TRBD2. The V gene's germline CDR1 is DFQATT and CDR2 SNEGSKA (reference sequence). J was trimmed by 0 bases and V by 6 bases; bases with no gene match: 8. This CDR3 comprises 14 residues. The CDR3: CSATRGGSSYEQYV. The CDR3 DNA is TGCAGTGCGACCCGCGGGGGAAGCTCCTACGAGCAGTACGTC.

This clonotype was seen only a few times. The chain employs TRBV28 and TRBJ1-6; 9 nucleotides agree with TRBD1. The CDR3 spans 13 residues. Germline V gene lookup returns CDR1 MDHEN and CDR2 SYDVKM. J gave up 9 bases and V 5 bases, and 2 bases lay outside the gene matches. CDR3 residues: CASSRTGVSPLHF. The CDR3 DNA is TGTGCCAGCAGTCGGACAGGGGTTTCACCCCTCCACTTT.

The chain carries TRBV27 and TRBJ2-1, with TRBD2 matching over 8 bases. The CDR3 has 14 amino acids. Germline loops: CDR1 MNHEY, CDR2 SMNVEV (reference sequence). V gave up 4 bases and J gave up 7 bases; unmatched junction bases: 6. The CDR3 sequence: CASSSPKRGNEQFF. The CDR3 DNA sequence: TGTGCCAGCAGTTCCCCTAAGCGGGGGAATGAGCAGTTCTTC.